At least ten counts were recorded for the clone carrying this T cell receptor (beta chain). Its antigen is undetermined. This sample was taken from a study of identical twins. General study points: Weaker excess twin sharing was seen among beta out-of-frame sequences. Analyses based on zero insertions could be partly confounded by invariant MAIT and iNKT cells.

Everyone who donated was a healthy Caucasian. TCRdb reprocessed the 5' RACE reads with MiXCR, giving one entry per CDR3 protein. The sample has about 570,000 distinct CDR3 sequences; more than 9% are singletons. The CDR3 is 12 residues long. The V and J ends lost 7 bases and 1 base respectively, with 7 bases between them. Germline-derived CDR1 and CDR2 are MNHNY and SVGAGI (reference sequence). A further study also used this sample, focusing on yellow fever vaccine responses in identical twins.

The V call is TRBV6-6, the J call TRBJ2-5; no definite D call. The sequencing input was PBMCs. This sequence originates from a woman aged 18 to 35 in good health. CDR3 loop: CASISGQETQYF. CDR3 nucleotides: TGTGCCAGCATCTCAGGCCAAGAGACCCAGTACTTC.